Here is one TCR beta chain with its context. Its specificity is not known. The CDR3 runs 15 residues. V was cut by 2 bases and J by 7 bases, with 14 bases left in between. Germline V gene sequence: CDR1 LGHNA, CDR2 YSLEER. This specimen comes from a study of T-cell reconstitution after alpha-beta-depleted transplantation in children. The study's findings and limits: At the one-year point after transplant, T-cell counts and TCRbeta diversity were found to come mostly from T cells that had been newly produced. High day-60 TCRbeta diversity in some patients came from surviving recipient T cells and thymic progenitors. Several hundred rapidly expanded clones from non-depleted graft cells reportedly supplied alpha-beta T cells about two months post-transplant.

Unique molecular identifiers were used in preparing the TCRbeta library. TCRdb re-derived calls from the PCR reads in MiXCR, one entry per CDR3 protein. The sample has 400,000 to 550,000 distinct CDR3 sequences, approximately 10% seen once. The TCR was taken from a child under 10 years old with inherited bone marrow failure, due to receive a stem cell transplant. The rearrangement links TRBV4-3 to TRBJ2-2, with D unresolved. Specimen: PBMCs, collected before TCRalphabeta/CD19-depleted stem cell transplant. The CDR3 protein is CASSQFGRSFGELFF. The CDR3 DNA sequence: TGCGCCAGCAGCCAATTCGGCAGGTCCTTCGGGGAGCTGTTTTTT.